The 6 T cell receptor beta chains reported below all come from one sample, sequenced in a study of CD8+ T cells in alopecia areata. The authors extracted RNA and reverse transcribed it into cDNA as the sequencing template. The repertoire was sequenced with immunoSEQ multiplex PCR; TCRdb's copy has only in-frame clones and lacks some. The table lists about 180,000 clones, 50% to 75% of them singletons. The sample consisted of CD4+ T cells sorted from blood, taken at week 0. The receptors stem from a human donor with alopecia areata.

The genes are TRBV18 and TRBJ2-5; maybe TRBD1 (6 bases). Trimming pared 3 bases from V and 6 bases from J, leaving 14 bases between. From germline, CDR1 is KGHSH and CDR2 LQKENI. This CDR3 spans 14 amino acids. The CDR3 here is CASSPGKQGQTQYF. The CDR3 nucleotides are TGTGCCAGCTCACCCGGAAAACAGGGACAGACCCAGTACTTC.

The chain combines TRBV29-1 with TRBJ1-2; possible D gene TRBD1, 6 bases. Per germline, CDR1 SQVTM and CDR2 ANQGSEA. The CDR3 sequence is 13 residues long. The V gene lost 0 bases and the J gene lost 6 bases, with 11 bases spanning the gap. In nucleotides, the CDR3 is TGCAGCGTTGAAGATCCCAGGGACAATGGCTACACCTTC. Translated: CSVEDPRDNGYTF.

This sequence joins TRBV4-1 and TRBJ2-5; possibly TRBD2 for D (5 bases). The V end was cut by 1 base, the J end by 5 bases, with 8 bases between. CDR3 length: 13 amino acids. Germline V gene data show CDR1 as MGHRA and CDR2 as YSYEKL. The CDR3 here is CASSQGPGETQYF. DNA for the CDR3: TGCGCCAGCAGCCAAGGCCCGGGGGAGACCCAGTACTTC.

This clone was observed a few times. The chain employs TRBV5-1 and TRBJ1-5; D unresolved. There are 15 residues in the CDR3. Germline CDR1 reads SGHRS; CDR2 reads YFSETQ. The V and J ends lost 4 bases and 0 bases respectively, with 11 bases between them. DNA for the CDR3: TGCGCCAGCAGCGAGGGAACGCTTAGCAATCAGCCCCAGCATTTT. Translating it yields CASSEGTLSNQPQHF. The variable domain in full, with the rest retrieved from reference TRBV5-1 and TRBJ1-5, is KAGVTQTPRYLIKTRGQQVTLSCSPISGHRSVSWYQQTPGQGLQFLFEYFSETQRNKGNFPGRFSGRQFSNSRSEMNVSTLELGDSALYLCASSEGTLSNQPQHFGDGTRLSIL.

Here the CDR3 reads CASSRVGTGELFF. CDR3 in DNA: TGTGCCAGCAGCCGTGTAGGCACCGGGGAGCTGTTTTTT. J is TRBJ2-2 and V is TRBV7-3; unclear D gene. The CDR3 has 13 amino acids. V was clipped by 5 bases and J by 4 bases, with 8 bases between them. Germline-derived CDR1 and CDR2 are SGHTA and FQGTGA.

This clone has a handful of counts. The chain is built from TRBV6-1 and TRBJ1-1; D gene uncertain. Germline V gives CDR1 MNHNS, CDR2 SASEGT. This CDR3 spans 13 amino acids. Trimming left V 5 bases short and J 0 bases short, with 7 bases between. CDR3 bases: TGTGCCAGCAGTTCCACACTGAACACTGAAGCTTTCTTT. This translates into CASSSTLNTEAFF.